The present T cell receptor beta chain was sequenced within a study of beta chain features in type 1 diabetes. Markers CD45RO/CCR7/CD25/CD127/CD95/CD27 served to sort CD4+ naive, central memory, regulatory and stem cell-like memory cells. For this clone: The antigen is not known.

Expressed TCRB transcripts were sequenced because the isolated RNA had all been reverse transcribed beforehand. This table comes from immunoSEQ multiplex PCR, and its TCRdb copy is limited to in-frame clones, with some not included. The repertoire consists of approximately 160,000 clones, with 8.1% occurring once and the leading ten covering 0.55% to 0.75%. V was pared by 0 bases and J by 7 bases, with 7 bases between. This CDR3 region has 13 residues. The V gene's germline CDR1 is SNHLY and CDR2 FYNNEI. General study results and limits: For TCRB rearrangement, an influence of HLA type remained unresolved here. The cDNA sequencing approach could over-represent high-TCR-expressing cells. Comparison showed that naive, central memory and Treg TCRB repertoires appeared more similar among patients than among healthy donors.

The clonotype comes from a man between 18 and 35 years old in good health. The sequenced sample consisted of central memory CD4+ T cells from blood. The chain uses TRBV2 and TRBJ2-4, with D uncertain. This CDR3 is CASSEAGENIQYF. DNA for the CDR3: TGTGCCAGCAGTGAAGCCGGAGAGAACATTCAGTACTTC.